This TCR beta chain was documented in a study of T-cell memory formation after mild COVID-19. V was shortened by 0 bases and J by 0 bases, with 13 bases between the two germline ends. The CDR3 has 18 residues. CDR1 and CDR2 (germline): SGHRS, YFSETQ. Turning to this clonotype: Its antigen is currently unknown.

Whole-study results and caveats: Mainly in CM and EM were contracting CD4+ clones; CD8+ were in EMRA.

TCRalpha and TCRbeta libraries used 5'RACE with constant-segment primers and UMIs. From the 5' RACE reads, TCRdb called clonotypes with MiXCR, one entry per CDR3 protein. The repertoire holds about 110,000 distinct CDR3 sequences, 15% to 20% seen once, with approximately 5.5% in the top ten. The chain is built from TRBV5-1 and TRBJ2-6; no clear D. This sequence was found in a man younger than 35 who had mild COVID-19 (a few samples of this study predate the infection). Cell type and time point are not known. Material: PBMCs or a T cell subset sorted from them (not recorded which). The CDR3 DNA follows: TGCGCCAGCAGCTTGGTCTCAGGCCATAGCTCTGGGGCCAACGTCCTGACTTTC. Translating gives CASSLVSGHSSGANVLTF.